The 27 T cell receptor beta chains below were found in one sample sequenced in a study of CD8+CD57+ T cells in acquired aplastic anemia. Genomic DNA acted as the template from which TCR beta VDJ combination and CDR3 sequence profiling were carried out. TCRdb re-called the reads with MiXCR, one entry per CDR3 protein. Among around 150,000 distinct CDR3 sequences listed, 35% to 55% were seen once. Sequencing input: sorted CD4+, CD8+, or CD8+CD57+ T cells (not recorded which) from PBMCs. Receptors originate from a human donor in good health.

This rearrangement joins TRBV5-1 to TRBJ2-2; D gene unclear. CDR1 and CDR2 (germline): SGHRS, YFSETQ. The CDR3 is 12 residues long. V was clipped by 4 bases and J by 7 bases, with 8 bases between them. The CDR3 loop is CASSPGFGELFF. The CDR3 region has the DNA TGCGCCAGCAGCCCAGGTTTCGGGGAGCTGTTTTTT.

The CDR3 bases are TGTGCCAGCAGCTTAGGGTCTAGCGGGAGAAAAGAGACCCAGTACTTC. Its protein product is CASSLGSSGRKETQYF. The chain employs TRBV7-3 and TRBJ2-5, with TRBD2 matching over 10 bases. With 2 bases clipped from V and 3 bases from J, the junction kept 6 bases outside the gene matches. Per the germline V gene, CDR1 is SGHTA and CDR2 is FQGTGA. The CDR3 covers 16 residues.

This clonotype was counted ten times or more. The chain combines TRBV7-2 with TRBJ2-7; 7 positions match TRBD1. This CDR3 region has 15 residues. Germline V gene lookup returns CDR1 SGHTA and CDR2 FQGNSA. Trimming took 5 bases from V and 2 from J; bases not matched to a gene: 9. The DNA of the CDR3 is TGTGCCAGCAGCCCCAGCCGGGGACAGACCTACGAGCAGTACTTC. It specifies CASSPSRGQTYEQYF.

This clonotype has a count of ten or more. The chain uses TRBV20-1 and TRBJ2-1, with a tentative D call TRBD2 (5 bases). V lost 1 base and J lost 0, with 7 bases in between. This CDR3 has 14 residues. Germline-derived CDR1 and CDR2 are DFQATT and SNEGSKA (reference sequence). CDR3 region: CSARAGSSYNEQFF. The CDR3 DNA is TGCAGTGCTAGAGCGGGGAGCTCCTACAATGAGCAGTTCTTC.

The DNA of the CDR3 is TGTGCCAGCAGCCCGCTAAGGCAGTTCTTC. Its translation: CASSPLRQFF. The J gene is TRBJ2-1, the V gene TRBV2, with D uncertain. Trimming took off 6 bases at V and 12 bases at J, with 9 bases between the two ends. The CDR3 runs to 10 residues. Looked up from germline, CDR1 is SNHLY and CDR2 is FYNNEI.

The chain carries TRBV11-3 and TRBJ1-5; TRBD1 agrees at 8 bases. Unmatched junction bases numbered 6, after V lost 3 bases and J lost 5 bases. The germline V gene has CDR1 SGHNT and CDR2 YENEEA. The CDR3 length is 15 residues. The CDR3 is CASSFDRQGYQPQHF. The CDR3 coding sequence is TGTGCCAGCAGCTTCGATCGACAGGGGTATCAGCCCCAGCATTTT.

This clonotype was seen only once. J is TRBJ2-1 and V is TRBV6-1; D might be TRBD2 (6 bases). This CDR3 is 12 amino acids long. V was clipped by 6 bases and J by 12 bases, with 15 bases between them. Germline CDR1 reads MNHNS; CDR2 reads SASEGT. The CDR3 sequence is CASREPGGTQFF. DNA of the CDR3: TGTGCCAGCAGAGAACCCGGGGGAACGCAGTTCTTC.

The chain has TRBV29-1 and TRBJ1-1; the D gene is possibly TRBD1 (6 bases). This CDR3 region has 14 residues. CDR1 SQVTM and CDR2 ANQGSEA come from the germline V gene. V lost 7 bases, J lost 4 bases, and 19 bases lay in between. CDR3 sequence (DNA): TGCAGCGGCAGGGAAACAGGGACGGGCACTGAAGCTTTCTTT. Translation gives CSGRETGTGTEAFF.

This clonotype was recorded many times. J is TRBJ1-6 and V is TRBV9, with a tentative D call TRBD1 (6 bases). The V gene lost 2 bases and the J gene lost 5 bases, with 11 bases spanning the gap. Germline loops: CDR1 SGDLS, CDR2 YYNGEE. This CDR3 is built from 15 residues. CDR3 loop: CASSVRAGDNSPLHF. The CDR3, as DNA: TGTGCCAGCAGCGTCAGGGCAGGGGATAATTCACCCCTCCACTTT.

This clonotype occurred many times. The V gene is TRBV5-1, the J gene TRBJ2-5; 7 nucleotides match TRBD1. The CDR3 length is 14 residues. Germline V lookup: CDR1 SGHRS, CDR2 YFSETQ. Unmatched junction bases numbered 6, after V lost 3 bases and J lost 4 bases. CDR3 coding DNA: TGCGCCAGCAGCTCCCGGACAGGACCAGAGACCCAGTACTTC. Protein sequence: CASSSRTGPETQYF.

The chain uses TRBV7-3 and TRBJ2-3; perhaps TRBD2 as D (5 bases). Per the germline V gene, CDR1 is SGHTA and CDR2 is FQGTGA. Trimming removed 1 base from V and 1 base from J, with 21 bases in between. CDR3 length: 19 residues. CDR3 nucleotide sequence: TGTGCCAGCAGCTTAAGGGGTAGTGGGCGAGGGAGCCGCACAGATACGCAGTATTTT. It specifies CASSLRGSGRGSRTDTQYF. Using reference TRBV7-3 and TRBJ2-3 for the parts outside the CDR3, the full variable domain is GAGVSQTPSNKVTEKGKYVELRCDPISGHTALYWYRQSLGQGPEFLIYFQGTGAADDSGLPNDRFFAVRPEGSVSTLKIQRTERGDSAVYLCASSLRGSGRGSRTDTQYFGPGTRLTVL.

The rearrangement uses TRBV2 and TRBJ2-7, with 8 bases identical to TRBD2. Unmatched junction bases numbered 10, after V lost 8 bases and J lost 4 bases. From germline, CDR1 is SNHLY and CDR2 FYNNEI. The CDR3 totals 14 residues. CDR3 DNA sequence: TGTGCCAGCTGCCCGGGACTAGAAATTTACGAGCAGTACTTC. Its translation: CASCPGLEIYEQYF.

This chain links TRBV10-3 with TRBJ2-7; D gene uncertain. The CDR3 is made up of 13 amino acids. CDR1 ENHRY and CDR2 SYGVKD come from the germline V gene. Trimming removed 0 bases at V and 3 bases at J, with 6 bases between. The CDR3 loop is CAISESIDYEQYF. The CDR3 coding sequence is TGTGCCATCAGTGAGTCGATCGACTACGAGCAGTACTTC.

The V gene is TRBV14, the J gene TRBJ2-7; D may be TRBD2 (7 bases). The CDR3 runs to 13 residues. The germline gives CDR1 SGHDN, CDR2 FVKESK. Between the trimmed V and J ends, which lost 6 bases and 6 bases, there was a span of 15 bases. The CDR3 DNA is TGTGCCAGCAGTACACTGAGGGGGGGCGAGCAGTACTTC. This translates into CASSTLRGGEQYF.

This chain joins TRBV2 and TRBJ2-2; 11 positions agree with TRBD1. This CDR3 is 14 amino acids long. Germline V lookup: CDR1 SNHLY, CDR2 FYNNEI. The trim removed 8 bases at V and 4 bases at J, leaving 3 bases unmatched. CDR3 protein: CASSGQGVTGELFF. CDR3 nucleotide sequence: TGTGCCAGCTCGGGACAGGGGGTCACCGGGGAGCTGTTTTTT.

On this clonotype itself: One end of the junction fails to match germline, which may point to a read error. CDR3 bases: TGTGCCTGGAGGGAGGGGGGACTAGCGGGAAGATCCTACGATGAGCAGTTCTTC. Amino acids: CAWREGGLAGRSYDEQFF. The chain joins TRBV30 to TRBJ2-1; 13 bases agree with TRBD2. Germline assignment: CDR1 GTSNPN and CDR2 SVGIG (reference sequence). This CDR3 has 18 amino acids.

The chain carries TRBV7-3 and TRBJ2-1; D unclear. Germline CDR1 and CDR2: SGHTA and FQGTGA. Trimming removed 5 bases at V and 8 bases at J, with 10 bases between. This CDR3 region has 12 residues. The CDR3 region is CASSLDGDEQFF. CDR3 nucleotide sequence: TGTGCCAGCAGCCTGGATGGGGATGAGCAGTTCTTC.

This clonotype was seen only a few times. This chain uses TRBV5-6 with TRBJ1-2; no reliable D call. Germline V gene sequence: CDR1 SGHDT, CDR2 YYEEEE. Trimming took 1 base from V and 6 from J, leaving 22 bases between them. This CDR3 comprises 17 residues. CDR3 protein: CASSLTPGRERAHGYTF. CDR3 DNA sequence: TGTGCCAGCAGCTTGACTCCCGGGAGGGAAAGGGCTCATGGCTACACCTTC.

The chain has TRBV7-9 and TRBJ1-6; no clear D gene. Germline CDR1 reads SEHNR; CDR2 reads FQNEAQ (reference sequence). Trimming cost V 1 base and J 9 bases, with 7 bases left between them. This CDR3 is built from 13 residues. CDR3 DNA sequence: TGTGCCAGCAGCTTAGAGGACGGTTCACCCCTCCACTTT. Translated, it gives CASSLEDGSPLHF.

The CDR3 protein is CASSVFSPLGTENNEQFF. As DNA, the CDR3 is TGTGCCAGCAGCGTTTTCAGTCCTCTAGGGACCGAAAACAATGAGCAGTTCTTC. J is TRBJ2-1 and V is TRBV10-3, with D perhaps matching TRBD1 or TRBD2 (5 bases each). The germline V gene encodes CDR1 ENHRY and CDR2 SYGVKD. There are 18 residues in the CDR3. Deletions cut 10 bases from V and 5 bases from J, with 30 bases between.

Here the CDR3 DNA reads TGTGCCATCAGTGAGTCGCACTCCCCGACTAGCACAGATACGCAGTATTTT. It translates to CAISESHSPTSTDTQYF. The chain recombines TRBV10-3 with TRBJ2-3; D remains unclear. This CDR3 contains 17 residues. V dropped 0 bases and J dropped 0 bases, with 13 bases sitting between them. The V gene's germline CDR1 is ENHRY and CDR2 SYGVKD.

Of note for this clonotype: A much larger clone sits a single nucleotide away, making a read error possible. The V gene is TRBV6-2 or TRBV6-3, the J gene TRBJ1-1; TRBD1 might be the D (5 bases). The CDR3 covers 14 residues. The germline CDR1 and CDR2 sequences are MNHEY and SVGEGT. The ends were cut back, 4 bases at V and 3 bases at J, with 12 bases in the middle. CDR3 residues: CASSFQGRDTEAFF. The CDR3 DNA follows: TGTGCCAGCAGTTTTCAGGGTCGAGACACTGAAGCTTTCTTT.

This clonotype was recorded at least ten times. CDR3 DNA sequence: TGCGCCAGCAGCTTGATAGCGGGTGGGGCCAACGTCCTGACTTTC. Its translation: CASSLIAGGANVLTF. The chain recombines TRBV5-1 with TRBJ2-6; 7 bases fit TRBD2. The CDR3 spans 15 residues. Germline V CDR1 and CDR2: SGHRS, YFSETQ. V shed 1 base, J shed 3 bases, and the junction held 1 base outside the gene matches. Filled out from reference TRBV5-1 and TRBJ2-6, the complete variable domain reads KAGVTQTPRYLIKTRGQQVTLSCSPISGHRSVSWYQQTPGQGLQFLFEYFSETQRNKGNFPGRFSGRQFSNSRSEMNVSTLELGDSALYLCASSLIAGGANVLTFGAGSRLTVL.

This clonotype was found once. V is TRBV24-1 and J is TRBJ2-7; no reliable D call. The CDR3 extends over 12 amino acids. Deletions cut 1 base from V and 7 bases from J, with 7 bases between. Germline-derived CDR1 and CDR2 are KGHDR and SFDVKD. In DNA, the CDR3 is TGTGCCACCAGTGATTTAAAAGGGGAGCAGTACTTC. Its translation is CATSDLKGEQYF.

This clonotype came up once. Its ends do not fully match the called genes, so a read error is possible. The chain recombines TRBV7-7 with TRBJ1-1; 11 bases match TRBD1. The CDR3 runs 13 residues. Germline CDR1 reads SSHAT; CDR2 reads FNYEAQ (reference sequence). CDR3 coding DNA: TGTGCTAGCAGCCCCGGGACAGGGGGAGAAGCTTTCTTT. Residues: CASSPGTGGEAFF.

The gene calls are TRBV2 and TRBJ2-1; no clear D. The germline V and J ends were trimmed by 3 bases and 0 bases, with 9 bases remaining between them. The CDR3 is 15 amino acids. Germline V gives CDR1 SNHLY, CDR2 FYNNEI. This chain's CDR3 is CASSDSRSSYNEQFF. The CDR3 nucleotides read TGTGCCAGCAGTGACAGCCGGAGCTCCTACAATGAGCAGTTCTTC.

V gene TRBV6-1 combines with J gene TRBJ2-1; D perhaps matches TRBD2 (6 bases). Germline V gene sequence: CDR1 MNHNS, CDR2 SASEGT. The germline V and J ends were trimmed by 4 bases and 2 bases, with 12 bases remaining between them. The length of the CDR3 is 15 residues. In nucleotides, the CDR3 is TGTGCCAGCAGTGTTGGGGGGTCGACCTACAATGAGCAGTTCTTC. Its translation is CASSVGGSTYNEQFF.